The 8 T cell receptor beta chains given below trace back to one sample, sequenced in a study of metastatic and nonmetastatic thyroid tumors. With MiXCR, TCRdb reprocessed the PCR reads. The sample has about 60,000 clones; about 16% are singletons. Treatment of any kind had been given to no patient before thyroid surgery. Sequences were obtained from blood. The receptors originated from a male donor with papillary thyroid cancer or a benign thyroid nodule (not recorded which). Some clones in this sample may be carry-over from other donors' samples.

The table lists this clone with many counts. This chain uses TRBV7-9 with TRBJ1-5, with 9 bases aligning to TRBD1. CDR1 and CDR2 from the germline V gene are SEHNR and FQNEAQ (reference sequence). This CDR3 contains 13 residues. Unmatched junction bases numbered 3, after V lost 7 bases and J lost 5 bases. CDR3 nucleotides: TGTGCCAGCACCCGGACAGGGGATCAGCCCCAGCATTTT. Amino acid sequence: CASTRTGDQPQHF.

V gene TRBV7-9 combines with J gene TRBJ1-3, with D unresolved. With 0 bases removed from V and 0 bases from J, the gap between germline ends came to 6 bases. The germline gives CDR1 SEHNR, CDR2 FQNEAQ (reference sequence). CDR3 length equals 15 residues. The CDR3 DNA is TGTGCCAGCAGCTTAGCTACAGTCTCTGGAAACACCATATATTTT. Translating gives CASSLATVSGNTIYF.

This clone has a count of ten or more. The chain carries TRBV2 and TRBJ1-1, with D uncertain. Looked up from germline, CDR1 is SNHLY and CDR2 is FYNNEI. V gave up 5 bases and J gave up 8 bases, with 12 bases separating them. This CDR3 spans 12 amino acids. CDR3 coding DNA: TGTGCCAGCAGTAGGACCGAAGAAGAAGCTTTCTTT. Translation gives CASSRTEEEAFF. Full variable domain (outside the CDR3, taken from reference TRBV2 and TRBJ1-1): EPEVTQTPSHQVTQMGQEVILRCVPISNHLYFYWYRQILGQKVEFLVSFYNNEISEKSEIFDDQFSVERPDGSNFTLKIRSTKLEDSAMYFCASSRTEEEAFFGQGTRLTVV.

In its sample, this clone was seen many times. V and J are TRBV4-1 and TRBJ1-1; 7 nucleotides align to TRBD1. Germline CDR1 is MGHRA and CDR2 is YSYEKL. The V and J ends lost 5 bases and 5 bases, in that order; junction bases with no gene match: 8. The length of the CDR3 is 14 residues. The CDR3 sequence: CASSSRDSGTEAFF. In DNA, the CDR3 is TGCGCCAGCAGCTCGCGGGACAGTGGGACTGAAGCTTTCTTT.

This clone was seen more than once but under ten times. Being one base from a much bigger clone, this may be a read error. Other DNA variants within this sample encode the same CDR3. In nucleotides, the CDR3 is TGTGCCGGCGGGACTAGTGGGAGTGCACACTCCTACAATGAGCAGTTCTTC. Protein sequence: CAGGTSGSAHSYNEQFF. The chain employs TRBV28 and TRBJ2-1; 8 bases agree with TRBD2. J was trimmed by 0 bases and V by 11 bases; bases with no gene match: 15. Per germline, CDR1 MDHEN and CDR2 SYDVKM. The length of the CDR3 is 17 residues.

This clone was recorded many times. The V gene is TRBV6-4, the J gene TRBJ1-2; weak D call: TRBD1 (6 bases). Deletions cut 0 bases from V and 4 bases from J, with 12 bases between. CDR3 length: 15 amino acids. The V gene's germline CDR1 is MRHNA and CDR2 SNTAGT. The CDR3: CASSDSPDSSYGYTF. Written as DNA, the CDR3 is TGTGCCAGCAGTGACTCCCCGGACAGTTCCTATGGCTACACCTTC.

Comments on this clone: A much larger clone sits a single nucleotide away, making a read error possible. The V call is TRBV20-1, the J call TRBJ2-1; D unclear. The CDR3 totals 13 residues. Trimming took off 3 bases at V and 8 bases at J, with 14 bases between the two ends. Germline CDR1 is DFQATT and CDR2 is SNEGSKA (reference sequence). CDR3 sequence reads: CSARAALKYEQFF. The CDR3 nucleotides read TGCAGTGCTAGGGCTGCCCTCAAGTATGAGCAGTTCTTC.

Many counts were recorded for this clone. This chain links TRBV6-2 or TRBV6-3 with TRBJ2-2, with a possible D match to TRBD2 (5 bases). V lost 7 bases, J lost 7 bases, and 19 bases lay in between. Germline CDR1 MNHEY, CDR2 SVGEGT. The CDR3 has 15 amino acids. The CDR3 loop is CASKLSPGKIGELFF. CDR3 in DNA: TGTGCCAGCAAACTAAGCCCGGGGAAGATCGGGGAGCTGTTTTTT.